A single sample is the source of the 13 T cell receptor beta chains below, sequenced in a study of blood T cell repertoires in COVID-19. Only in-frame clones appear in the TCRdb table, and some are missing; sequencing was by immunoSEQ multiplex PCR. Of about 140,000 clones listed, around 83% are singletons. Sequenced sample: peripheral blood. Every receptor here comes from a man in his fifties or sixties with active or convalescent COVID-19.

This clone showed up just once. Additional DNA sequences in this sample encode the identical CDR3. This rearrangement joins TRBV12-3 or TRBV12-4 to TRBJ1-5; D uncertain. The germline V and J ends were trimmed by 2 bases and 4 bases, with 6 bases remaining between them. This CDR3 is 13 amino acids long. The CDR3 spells CASSLSSNQPQHF. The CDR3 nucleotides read TGTGCCAGCAGTTTATCCTCGAATCAGCCCCAGCATTTT.

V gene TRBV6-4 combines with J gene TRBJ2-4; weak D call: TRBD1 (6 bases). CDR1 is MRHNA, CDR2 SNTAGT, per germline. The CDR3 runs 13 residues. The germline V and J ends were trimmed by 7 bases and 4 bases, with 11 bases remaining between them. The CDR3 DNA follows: TGTGCCAGCACCGGCGACAGGAAAAACATTCAGTACTTC. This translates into CASTGDRKNIQYF.

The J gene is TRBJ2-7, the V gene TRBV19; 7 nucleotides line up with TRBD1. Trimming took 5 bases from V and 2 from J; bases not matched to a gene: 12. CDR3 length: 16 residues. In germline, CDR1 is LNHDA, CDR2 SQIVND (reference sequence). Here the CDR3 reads CASSLRTGEIPYEQYF. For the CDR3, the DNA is TGTGCCAGTAGTCTTCGAACAGGGGAAATTCCCTACGAGCAGTACTTC.

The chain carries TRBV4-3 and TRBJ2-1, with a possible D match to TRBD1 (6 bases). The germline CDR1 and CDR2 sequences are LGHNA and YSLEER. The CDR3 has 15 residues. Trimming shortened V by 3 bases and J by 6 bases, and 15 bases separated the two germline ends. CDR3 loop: CASSQGTPAGNEQFF. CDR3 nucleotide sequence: TGCGCCAGCAGCCAGGGGACACCGGCGGGCAATGAGCAGTTCTTC.

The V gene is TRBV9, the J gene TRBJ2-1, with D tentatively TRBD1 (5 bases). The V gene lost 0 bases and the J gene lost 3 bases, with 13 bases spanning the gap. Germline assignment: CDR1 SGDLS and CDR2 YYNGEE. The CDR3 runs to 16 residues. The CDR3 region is CASSVGARVGYNEQFF. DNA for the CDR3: TGTGCCAGCAGCGTAGGTGCCAGGGTCGGCTACAATGAGCAGTTCTTC.

CDR3 amino acids: CASSAGQGRPEAFF. The CDR3 DNA sequence: TGTGCCAGCAGTGCGGGACAGGGGAGACCTGAAGCTTTCTTT. V is TRBV6-6 and J is TRBJ1-1; 10 bases fit TRBD1. Trimming cost V 5 bases and J 6 bases; bases outside gene matches: 6. Germline V gene lookup returns CDR1 MNHNY and CDR2 SVGAGI (reference sequence). CDR3 length: 14 amino acids.

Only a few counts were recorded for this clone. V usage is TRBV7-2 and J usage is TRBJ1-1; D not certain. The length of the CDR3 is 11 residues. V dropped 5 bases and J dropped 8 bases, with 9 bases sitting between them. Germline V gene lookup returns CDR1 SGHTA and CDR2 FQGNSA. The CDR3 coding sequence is TGTGCCAGCAGCCCTCTAGCGGAAGCTTTCTTT. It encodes CASSPLAEAFF.

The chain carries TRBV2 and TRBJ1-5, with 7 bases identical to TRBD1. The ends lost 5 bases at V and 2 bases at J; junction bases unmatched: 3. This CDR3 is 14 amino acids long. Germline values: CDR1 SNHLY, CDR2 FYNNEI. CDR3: CASSRDRGNQPQHF. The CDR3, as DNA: TGTGCCAGCAGTAGAGACAGGGGCAATCAGCCCCAGCATTTT.

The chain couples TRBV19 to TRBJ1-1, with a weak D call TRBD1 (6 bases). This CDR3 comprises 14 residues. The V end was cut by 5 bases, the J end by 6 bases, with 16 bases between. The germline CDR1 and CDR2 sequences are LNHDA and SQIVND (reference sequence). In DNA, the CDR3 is TGTGCCAGTAGTGTGACAGGTCGGACGGCTGAAGCTTTCTTT. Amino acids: CASSVTGRTAEAFF.

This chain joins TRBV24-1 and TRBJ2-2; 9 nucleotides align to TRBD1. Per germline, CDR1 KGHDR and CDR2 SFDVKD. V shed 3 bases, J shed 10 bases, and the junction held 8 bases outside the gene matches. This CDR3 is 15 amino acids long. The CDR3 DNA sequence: TGTGCCACCAGTGATCCTGGACAGGGGTACTTGGAGCTGTTTTTT. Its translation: CATSDPGQGYLELFF.

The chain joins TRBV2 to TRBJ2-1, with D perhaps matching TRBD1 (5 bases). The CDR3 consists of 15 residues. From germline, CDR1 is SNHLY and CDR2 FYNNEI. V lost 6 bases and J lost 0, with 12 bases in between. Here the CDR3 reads CASRVDRYSYNEQFF. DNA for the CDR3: TGTGCCAGCAGAGTAGACAGATACTCCTACAATGAGCAGTTCTTC.

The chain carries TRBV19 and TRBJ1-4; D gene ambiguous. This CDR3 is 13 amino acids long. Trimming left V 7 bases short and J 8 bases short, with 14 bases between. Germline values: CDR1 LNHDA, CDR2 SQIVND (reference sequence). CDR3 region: CASTPGGLEKLFF. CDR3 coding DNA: TGTGCCAGTACCCCGGGAGGGCTAGAAAAACTGTTTTTT.

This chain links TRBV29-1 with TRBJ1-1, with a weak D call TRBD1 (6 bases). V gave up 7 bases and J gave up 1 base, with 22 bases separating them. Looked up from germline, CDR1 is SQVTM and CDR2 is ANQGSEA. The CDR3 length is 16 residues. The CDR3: CSARTETRGQNTEAFF. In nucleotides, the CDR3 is TGCAGCGCCCGCACAGAAACCAGGGGACAGAACACTGAAGCTTTCTTT.